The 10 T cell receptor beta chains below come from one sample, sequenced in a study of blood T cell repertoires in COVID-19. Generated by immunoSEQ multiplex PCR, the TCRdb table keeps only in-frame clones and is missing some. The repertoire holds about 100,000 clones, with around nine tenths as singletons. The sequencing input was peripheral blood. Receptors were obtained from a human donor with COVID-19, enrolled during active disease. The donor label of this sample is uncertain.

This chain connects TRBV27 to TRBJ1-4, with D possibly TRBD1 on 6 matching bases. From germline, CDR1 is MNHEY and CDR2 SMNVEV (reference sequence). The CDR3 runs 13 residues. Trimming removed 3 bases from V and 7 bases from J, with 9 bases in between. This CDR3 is CASSFRGSEKLFF. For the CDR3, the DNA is TGTGCCAGCAGTTTTAGGGGGAGTGAAAAACTGTTTTTT. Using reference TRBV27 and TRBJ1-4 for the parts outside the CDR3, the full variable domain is EAQVTQNPRYLITVTGKKLTVTCSQNMNHEYMSWYRQDPGLGLRQIYYSMNVEVTDKGDVPEGYKVSRKEKRNFPLILESPSPNQTSLYFCASSFRGSEKLFFGSGTQLSVL.

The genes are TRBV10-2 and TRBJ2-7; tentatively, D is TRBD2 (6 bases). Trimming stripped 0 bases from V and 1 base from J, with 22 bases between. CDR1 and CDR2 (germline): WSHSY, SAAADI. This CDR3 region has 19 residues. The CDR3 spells CASSESTRERTGASYEQYF. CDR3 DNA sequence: TGCGCCAGCAGTGAGTCGACTCGGGAGCGTACAGGCGCTTCCTACGAGCAGTACTTC.

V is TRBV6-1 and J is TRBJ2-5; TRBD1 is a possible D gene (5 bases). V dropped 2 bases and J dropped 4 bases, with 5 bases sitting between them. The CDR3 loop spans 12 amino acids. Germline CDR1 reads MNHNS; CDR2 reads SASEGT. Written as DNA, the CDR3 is TGTGCCAGCAGTGAAAGGGGAGAGACCCAGTACTTC. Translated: CASSERGETQYF.

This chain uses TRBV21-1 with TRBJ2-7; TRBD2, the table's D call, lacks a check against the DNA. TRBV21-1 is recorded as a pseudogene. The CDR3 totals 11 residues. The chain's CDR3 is CASSATYEQYF. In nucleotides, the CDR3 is TGTGCCAGCAGCGCGACCTACGAGCAGTACTTC.

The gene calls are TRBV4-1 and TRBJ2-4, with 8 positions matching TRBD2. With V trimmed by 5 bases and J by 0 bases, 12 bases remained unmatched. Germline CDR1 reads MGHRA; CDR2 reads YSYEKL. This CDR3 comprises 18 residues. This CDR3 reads CASSVRLRAGVAKNIQYF. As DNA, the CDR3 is TGCGCCAGCAGCGTACGACTAAGAGCGGGGGTAGCCAAAAACATTCAGTACTTC.

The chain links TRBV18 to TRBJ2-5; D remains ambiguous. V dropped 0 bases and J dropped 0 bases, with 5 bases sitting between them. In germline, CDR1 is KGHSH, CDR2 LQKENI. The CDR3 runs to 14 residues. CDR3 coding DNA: TGTGCCAGCTCACCACCGAACAACCAAGAGACCCAGTACTTC. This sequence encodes CASSPPNNQETQYF.

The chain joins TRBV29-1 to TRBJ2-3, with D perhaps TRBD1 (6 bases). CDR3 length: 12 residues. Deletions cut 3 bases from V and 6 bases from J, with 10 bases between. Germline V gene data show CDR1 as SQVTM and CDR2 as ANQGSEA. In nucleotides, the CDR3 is TGCAGCGTTGACGGACAGCGTGATACGCAGTATTTT. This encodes CSVDGQRDTQYF.

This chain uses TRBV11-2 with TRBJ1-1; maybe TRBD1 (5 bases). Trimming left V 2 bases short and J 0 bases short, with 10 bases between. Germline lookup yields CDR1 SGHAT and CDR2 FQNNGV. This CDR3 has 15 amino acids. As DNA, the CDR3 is TGTGCCAGCAGCTTATCAGGGAACATGAACACTGAAGCTTTCTTT. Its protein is CASSLSGNMNTEAFF.

The CDR3: CAVMTGGSYNEQFF. CDR3 DNA sequence: TGTGCCGTTATGACAGGGGGGTCCTACAATGAGCAGTTCTTC. The rearrangement joins TRBV27 to TRBJ2-1; 9 bases are a match to TRBD1. From germline, CDR1 is MNHEY and CDR2 SMNVEV (reference sequence). V was clipped by 11 bases and J by 1 base; unmatched bases: 6. This CDR3 is built from 14 residues.

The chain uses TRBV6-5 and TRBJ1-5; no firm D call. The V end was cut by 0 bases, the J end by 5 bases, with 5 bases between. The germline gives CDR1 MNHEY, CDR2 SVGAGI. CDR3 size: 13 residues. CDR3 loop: CASSYSTYQPQHF. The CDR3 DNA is TGTGCCAGCAGTTACTCGACTTATCAGCCCCAGCATTTT.